This T cell receptor beta chain was found in a study of cytomegalovirus exposure and HLA in healthy donors. Across the whole study: A later analysis reported the same platform for the roughly 120 validation repertoires and the 500 to 750 first-cohort repertoires.

Produced via immunoSEQ multiplex PCR; TCRdb's table is partial and in-frame only. The sample holds 150,000 to 250,000 clones, around 80% seen once. CDR1 is SGHRS and CDR2 is YFSETQ in the germline V gene. The CDR3 totals 17 residues. V was shortened by 1 base and J by 3 bases, with 14 bases between the two germline ends. The clonotype was recovered from a woman between 25 and 40 years old in good health and CMV-seronegative. The V gene is TRBV5-1, the J gene TRBJ1-6; D might be TRBD1 (6 bases). Sequencing input: PBMCs. The CDR3 coding sequence is TGCGCCAGCAGCTTGACTCTCCGGGACAACTATAATTCACCCCTCCACTTT. Amino acid sequence: CASSLTLRDNYNSPLHF.